One and the same sample provided the 7 T cell receptor beta chains below, sequenced in a study of blood T cell repertoires in COVID-19. The table came from immunoSEQ multiplex PCR; TCRdb's copy has only in-frame clones and leaves some out. The data hold roughly 120,000 clones, with nearly 90% observed a single time. Sequenced sample: peripheral blood. The source is a woman aged 55-69 years with COVID-19, enrolled during active disease.

The chain uses TRBV27 and TRBJ1-2; D possibly corresponds to TRBD1 (5 bases). With 6 bases removed from V and 6 bases from J, the gap between germline ends came to 20 bases. This CDR3 contains 15 residues. The V gene's germline CDR1 is MNHEY and CDR2 SMNVEV (reference sequence). CDR3: CASRSSGQGYHGYTF. The CDR3 coding sequence is TGTGCCAGCAGGAGCTCCGGACAAGGATACCATGGCTACACCTTC.

V is TRBV5-1 and J is TRBJ2-1, with TRBD1 matching 9 bases. This CDR3 is 14 amino acids long. Germline V lookup: CDR1 SGHRS, CDR2 YFSETQ. The V segment lost 4 bases and the J segment 6 bases; nucleotides outside the gene matches: 5. In DNA, the CDR3 is TGCGCCAGCAGCCCCGGGACAGGGATCAATGAGCAGTTCTTC. This gives the protein CASSPGTGINEQFF.

The V gene is TRBV6-1, the J gene TRBJ1-1; TRBD1 aligns across 9 bases. The CDR3 consists of 16 residues. V lost 4 bases and J lost 6; bases outside the gene matches: 12. Germline V gene lookup returns CDR1 MNHNS and CDR2 SASEGT. Here the CDR3 DNA reads TGTGCCAGCAGTGGCCTTACAGGGGGCCGATCCGCTGAAGCTTTCTTT. It specifies CASSGLTGGRSAEAFF.

The chain combines TRBV12-3 or TRBV12-4 with TRBJ1-5; D uncertain. Trimming took 6 bases from V and 4 from J, leaving 7 bases between them. The CDR3 loop spans 12 amino acids. In DNA form, the CDR3 reads TGTGCCAGCAGCCCAACAAATCAGCCCCAGCATTTT. It translates to CASSPTNQPQHF.

The J gene is TRBJ1-5, the V gene TRBV19; D gene uncertain. There are 13 residues in the CDR3. The germline V gene encodes CDR1 LNHDA and CDR2 SQIVND (reference sequence). Trimming took 2 bases from V and 9 from J, leaving 11 bases between them. CDR3 sequence (DNA): TGTGCCAGTAGTATACACACCTCAGGGCCCCAGCATTTT. It yields the protein CASSIHTSGPQHF.

This sequence joins TRBV9 and TRBJ2-5, with 8 bases fitting TRBD2. The ends lost 0 bases at V and 1 base at J; junction bases unmatched: 5. This CDR3 region has 16 residues. CDR1 SGDLS and CDR2 YYNGEE come from the germline V gene. Here the CDR3 DNA reads TGTGCCAGCAGCGTAGGGCGAGCGGGGGTCCAAGAGACCCAGTACTTC. It translates to CASSVGRAGVQETQYF.

The chain links TRBV5-8 to TRBJ2-7, with D unresolved. CDR3 length: 14 residues. Germline CDR1 SGHTS, CDR2 YDEGEE. V dropped 4 bases and J dropped 4 bases, with 15 bases sitting between them. The CDR3 region is CASSPIMYGYEQYF. CDR3 bases: TGTGCCAGCAGCCCCATCATGTACGGGTACGAGCAGTACTTC.